This T cell receptor beta chain was recorded in a study of T cell responses to AZD1222 COVID-19 vaccine. Study-wide results and limits: Reportedly, nearly half of unique spike TCRs recognized epitopes outside B.1.351/B.1.1.7 mutations. CD4 TCRs associated with vaccination spanned spike, dominating at 160-218 and 743-854. The donors showed a predominance of white British ancestry and of females, with possible underestimation of clonal diversity.

Sequencing used immunoSEQ multiplex PCR; TCRdb keeps in-frame clones, though not all of them. The sample includes roughly 93,000 clones, approximately 86% of them seen just once. Details on this clone: Its antigen is as yet unknown.

Germline CDR1 reads KGHDR; CDR2 reads SFDVKD. Trimming shortened V by 4 bases and J by 1 base, and 7 bases separated the two germline ends. The CDR3 consists of 13 residues. The rearrangement uses TRBV24-1 and TRBJ2-7; D remains unclear. The source material was peripheral blood, sampled on day 0 of AZD1222 vaccination. The TCR sequence derives from an adult in good health. As DNA, the CDR3 is TGTGCCACCAGTGAGGGTCCGTCCTACGAGCAGTACTTC. This gives the protein CATSEGPSYEQYF.